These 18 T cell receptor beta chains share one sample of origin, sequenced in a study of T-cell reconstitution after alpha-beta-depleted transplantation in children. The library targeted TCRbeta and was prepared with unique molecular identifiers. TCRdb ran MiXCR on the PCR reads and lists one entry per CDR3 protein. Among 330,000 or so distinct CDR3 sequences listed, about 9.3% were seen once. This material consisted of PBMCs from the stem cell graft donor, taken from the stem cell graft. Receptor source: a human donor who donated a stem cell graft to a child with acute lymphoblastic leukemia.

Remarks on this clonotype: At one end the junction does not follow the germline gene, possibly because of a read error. In nucleotides, the CDR3 is TGTGCCATCAGTGAGAGCGGTCCGGATGAACCTTTCTTT. This encodes CAISESGPDEPFF. The chain joins TRBV10-3 to TRBJ1-1, with unresolved D. The CDR3 loop spans 13 amino acids. Germline loops: CDR1 ENHRY, CDR2 SYGVKD.

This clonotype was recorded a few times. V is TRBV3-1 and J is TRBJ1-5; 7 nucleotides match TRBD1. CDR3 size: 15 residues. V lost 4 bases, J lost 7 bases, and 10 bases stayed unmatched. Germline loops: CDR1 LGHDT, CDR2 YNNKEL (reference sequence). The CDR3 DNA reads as TGTGCCAGCAGCCCCGACAGGGAGGTGAGGCAGCCCCAGCATTTT. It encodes CASSPDREVRQPQHF.

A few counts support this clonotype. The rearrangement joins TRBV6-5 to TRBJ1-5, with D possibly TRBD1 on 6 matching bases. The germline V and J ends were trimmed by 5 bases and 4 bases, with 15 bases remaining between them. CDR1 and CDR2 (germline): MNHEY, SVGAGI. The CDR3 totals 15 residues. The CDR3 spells CASSPGVLGNQPQHF. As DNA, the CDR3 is TGTGCCAGCAGTCCAGGGGTTTTGGGGAATCAGCCCCAGCATTTT.

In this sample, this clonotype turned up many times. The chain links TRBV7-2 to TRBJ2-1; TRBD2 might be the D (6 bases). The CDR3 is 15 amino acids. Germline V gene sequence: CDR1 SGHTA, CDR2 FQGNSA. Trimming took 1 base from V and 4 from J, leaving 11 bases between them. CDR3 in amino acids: CASSLGAGRYNEQFF. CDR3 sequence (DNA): TGTGCCAGCAGCTTAGGGGCAGGGAGGTACAATGAGCAGTTCTTC.

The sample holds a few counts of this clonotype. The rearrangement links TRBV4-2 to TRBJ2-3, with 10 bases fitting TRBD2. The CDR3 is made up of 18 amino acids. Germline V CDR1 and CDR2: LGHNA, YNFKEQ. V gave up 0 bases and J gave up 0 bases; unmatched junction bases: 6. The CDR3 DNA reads TGTGCCAGCAGCCAAGAGACCAGAGCGGGAGGGAGCACAGATACGCAGTATTTT. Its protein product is CASSQETRAGGSTDTQYF.

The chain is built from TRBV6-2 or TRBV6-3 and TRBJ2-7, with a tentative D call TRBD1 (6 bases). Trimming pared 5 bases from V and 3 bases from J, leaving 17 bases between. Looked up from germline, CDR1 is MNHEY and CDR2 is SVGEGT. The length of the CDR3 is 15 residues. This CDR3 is CASSAFGRGYYEQYF. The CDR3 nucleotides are TGTGCCAGCAGTGCTTTCGGCAGGGGATACTACGAGCAGTACTTC.

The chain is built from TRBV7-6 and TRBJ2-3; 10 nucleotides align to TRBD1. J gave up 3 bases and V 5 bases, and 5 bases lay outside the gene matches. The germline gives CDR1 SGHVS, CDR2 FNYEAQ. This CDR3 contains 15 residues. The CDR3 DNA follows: TGTGCCAGCAGCCCGGGACAGGGGATGACAGATACGCAGTATTTT. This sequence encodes CASSPGQGMTDTQYF.

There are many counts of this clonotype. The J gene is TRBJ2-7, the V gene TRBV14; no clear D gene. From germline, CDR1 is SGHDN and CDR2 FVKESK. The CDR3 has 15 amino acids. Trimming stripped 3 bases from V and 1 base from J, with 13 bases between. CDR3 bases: TGTGCCAGCAGCCATTACGGCGATCCTTCCTACGAGCAGTACTTC. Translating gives CASSHYGDPSYEQYF.

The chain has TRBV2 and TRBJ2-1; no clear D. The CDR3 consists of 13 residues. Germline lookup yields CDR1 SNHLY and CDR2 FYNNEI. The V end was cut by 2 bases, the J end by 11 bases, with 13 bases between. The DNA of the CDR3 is TGTGCCAGCAGTGAATCTAGGGCGCGGAAGCAGTTCTTC. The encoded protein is CASSESRARKQFF. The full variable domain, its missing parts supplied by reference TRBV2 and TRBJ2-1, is EPEVTQTPSHQVTQMGQEVILRCVPISNHLYFYWYRQILGQKVEFLVSFYNNEISEKSEIFDDQFSVERPDGSNFTLKIRSTKLEDSAMYFCASSESRARKQFFGPGTRLTVL.

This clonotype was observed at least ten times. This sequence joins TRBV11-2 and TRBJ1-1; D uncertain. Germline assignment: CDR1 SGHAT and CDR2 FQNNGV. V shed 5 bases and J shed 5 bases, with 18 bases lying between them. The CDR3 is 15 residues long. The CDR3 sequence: CASSPHRLGGTEAFF. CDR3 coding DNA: TGTGCCAGCAGCCCCCATAGGCTAGGAGGGACTGAAGCTTTCTTT.

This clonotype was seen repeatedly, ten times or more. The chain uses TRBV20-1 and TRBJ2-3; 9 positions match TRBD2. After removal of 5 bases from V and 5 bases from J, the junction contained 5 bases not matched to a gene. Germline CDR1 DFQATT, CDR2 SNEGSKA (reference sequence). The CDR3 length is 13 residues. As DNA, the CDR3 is TGCAGTGCTGGGACTAGCCCCAGAGATACGCAGTATTTT. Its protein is CSAGTSPRDTQYF.

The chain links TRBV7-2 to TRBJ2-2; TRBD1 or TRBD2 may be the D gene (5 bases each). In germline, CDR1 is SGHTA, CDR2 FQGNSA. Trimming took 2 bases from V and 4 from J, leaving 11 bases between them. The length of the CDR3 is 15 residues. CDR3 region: CASSLLTGPTGELFF. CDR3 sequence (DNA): TGTGCCAGCAGCTTACTAACGGGGCCCACCGGGGAGCTGTTTTTT. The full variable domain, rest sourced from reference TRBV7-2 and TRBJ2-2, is GAGVSQSPSNKVTEKGKDVELRCDPISGHTALYWYRQSLGQGLEFLIYFQGNSAPDKSGLPSDRFSAERTGGSVSTLTIQRTQQEDSAVYLCASSLLTGPTGELFFGEGSRLTVL.

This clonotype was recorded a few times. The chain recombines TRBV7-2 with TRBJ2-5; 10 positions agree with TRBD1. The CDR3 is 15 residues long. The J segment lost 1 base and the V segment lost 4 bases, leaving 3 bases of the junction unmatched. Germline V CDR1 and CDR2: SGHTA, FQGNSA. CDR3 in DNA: TGTGCCAGCAGCTCGGACAGGGGGAGCCAAGAGACCCAGTACTTC. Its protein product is CASSSDRGSQETQYF.

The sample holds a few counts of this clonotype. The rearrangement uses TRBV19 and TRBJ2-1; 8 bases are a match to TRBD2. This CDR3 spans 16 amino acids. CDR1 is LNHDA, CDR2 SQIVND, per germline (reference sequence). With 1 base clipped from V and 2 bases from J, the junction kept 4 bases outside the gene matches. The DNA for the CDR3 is TGTGCCAGTAGTATAGGCGGGGGGTCCCCCTACAATGAGCAGTTCTTC. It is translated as CASSIGGGSPYNEQFF.

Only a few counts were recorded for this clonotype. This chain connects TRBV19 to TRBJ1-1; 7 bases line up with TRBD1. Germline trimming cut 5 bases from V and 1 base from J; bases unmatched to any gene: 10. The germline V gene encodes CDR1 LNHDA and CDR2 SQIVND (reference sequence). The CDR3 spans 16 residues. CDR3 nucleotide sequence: TGTGCCAGTAGTCCGCGGGGACAGTTTGGGAACACTGAAGCTTTCTTT. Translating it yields CASSPRGQFGNTEAFF.

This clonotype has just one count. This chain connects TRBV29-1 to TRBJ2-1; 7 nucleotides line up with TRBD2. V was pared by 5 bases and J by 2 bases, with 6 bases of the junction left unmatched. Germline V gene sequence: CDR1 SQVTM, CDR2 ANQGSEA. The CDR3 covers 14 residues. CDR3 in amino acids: CSVFPSGAYNEQFF. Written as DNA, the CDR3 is TGCAGCGTTTTCCCTAGCGGTGCCTACAATGAGCAGTTCTTC.

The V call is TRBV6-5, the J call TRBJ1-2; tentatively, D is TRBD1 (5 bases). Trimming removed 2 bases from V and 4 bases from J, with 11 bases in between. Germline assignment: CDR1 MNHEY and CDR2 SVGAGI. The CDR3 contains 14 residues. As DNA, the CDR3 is TGTGCCAGCAGTTACGACAGTCGATCCTATGGCTACACCTTC. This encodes CASSYDSRSYGYTF.

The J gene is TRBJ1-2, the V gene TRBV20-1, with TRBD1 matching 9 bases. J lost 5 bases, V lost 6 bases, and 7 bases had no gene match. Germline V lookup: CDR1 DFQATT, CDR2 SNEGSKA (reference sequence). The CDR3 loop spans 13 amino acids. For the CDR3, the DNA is TGCAGTGCGGCGACAGGGGGTTATTATGGCTACACCTTC. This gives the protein CSAATGGYYGYTF.